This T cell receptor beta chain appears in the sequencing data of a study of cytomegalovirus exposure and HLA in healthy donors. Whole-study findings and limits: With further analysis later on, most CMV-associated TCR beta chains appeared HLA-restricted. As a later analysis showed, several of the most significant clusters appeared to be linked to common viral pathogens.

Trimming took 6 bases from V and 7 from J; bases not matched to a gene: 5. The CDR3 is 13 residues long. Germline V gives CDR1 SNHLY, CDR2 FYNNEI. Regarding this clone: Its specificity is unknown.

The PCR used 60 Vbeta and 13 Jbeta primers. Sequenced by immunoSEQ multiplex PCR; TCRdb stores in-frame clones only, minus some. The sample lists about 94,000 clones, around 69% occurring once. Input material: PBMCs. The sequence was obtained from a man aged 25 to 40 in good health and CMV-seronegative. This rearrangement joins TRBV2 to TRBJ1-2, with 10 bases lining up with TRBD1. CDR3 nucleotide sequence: TGTGCCAGCAGGGTGACAGGGGGCCTTGGCTACACCTTC. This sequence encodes CASRVTGGLGYTF.